The next 17 T cell receptor beta chains were all read from a single sample in a study of blood T cell repertoires in COVID-19. Libraries were prepared by immunoSEQ multiplex PCR; TCRdb keeps only in-frame clonotypes and omits some of them. Of about 71,000 clones in the sample, 75% to 95% are singletons; the top ten hold 0.7% to 0.9%. The sample consisted of peripheral blood. Receptors originate from an elderly woman with acute or convalescent COVID-19.

The gene calls are TRBV25-1 and TRBJ1-3; D remains unclear. Germline V lookup: CDR1 MGHDK, CDR2 SYGVNS. The V gene lost 1 base and the J gene lost 6 bases, with 4 bases spanning the gap. The CDR3 runs 12 residues. CDR3 sequence: CASSESVNTIYF. CDR3 DNA: TGTGCCAGCAGTGAATCCGTAAACACCATATATTTT.

V is TRBV11-2 and J is TRBJ2-1; the D is unclear. CDR1 SGHAT and CDR2 FQNNGV come from the germline V gene. Trimming pared 0 bases from V and 8 bases from J, leaving 8 bases between. The CDR3 is 13 residues long. CDR3 residues: CASSLEPRHEQFF. The CDR3 coding sequence is TGTGCCAGCAGCTTAGAGCCGCGCCATGAGCAGTTCTTC.

The chain combines TRBV28 with TRBJ1-1, with D possibly matching TRBD1 (6 bases). This CDR3 region has 11 residues. V was pared by 6 bases and J by 11 bases, with 13 bases between. Germline loops: CDR1 MDHEN, CDR2 SYDVKM. CDR3 sequence (DNA): TGTGCCAGCAGACAGGGTAGTACGGCTTTCTTT. It specifies CASRQGSTAFF.

Written as DNA, the CDR3 is TGTGCCATCAGTGAGTCGTTCAGGGGCTACAATGAGCAGTTCTTC. Amino acids: CAISESFRGYNEQFF. The chain uses TRBV10-3 and TRBJ2-1, with D perhaps matching TRBD1 (6 bases). Germline V gene data show CDR1 as ENHRY and CDR2 as SYGVKD. CDR3 length: 15 amino acids. Trimming stripped 0 bases from V and 3 bases from J, with 9 bases between.

Regarding this clone: Different DNA sequences within this sample yield the same CDR3. V is TRBV7-2 and J is TRBJ2-2, with D maybe TRBD1 (6 bases). V shed 5 bases and J shed 6 bases, with 16 bases lying between them. This CDR3 is 15 amino acids long. The germline V gene encodes CDR1 SGHTA and CDR2 FQGNSA. The CDR3 DNA is TGTGCCAGCAGCCCGTCCAGGGGTAGGGCCGGGGAGCTGTTTTTT. It translates to CASSPSRGRAGELFF.

A remark on this clone: One junction end disagrees with the germline gene, perhaps due to a read error. CDR3 DNA sequence: TGTGCCAGCAGCTTAGGAGGGACAGCTAAATATGGCTACACCTTC. This codes for CASSLGGTAKYGYTF. The V gene is TRBV7-9, the J gene TRBJ1-2; 7 nucleotides align to TRBD1. Germline assignment: CDR1 SEHNR and CDR2 FQNEAQ (reference sequence). The CDR3 loop spans 15 amino acids. Using reference TRBV7-9 and TRBJ1-2 for the parts outside the CDR3, the full variable domain is DTGVSQNPRHKITKRGQNVTFRCDPISEHNRLYWYRQTLGQGPEFLTYFQNEAQLEKSRLLSDRFSAERPKGSFSTLEIQRTEQGDSAMYLCASSLGGTAKYGYTFGSGTRLTVV.

The gene calls are TRBV3-1 (or the pseudogene TRBV3-2) and TRBJ2-3; no clear D gene. V gave up 3 bases and J gave up 0 bases, with 28 bases separating them. Germline CDR1 LGHDT, CDR2 YNNKEL (reference sequence). This CDR3 comprises 21 residues. The CDR3 loop is CASSQKRGGLADLTSTDTQYF. The CDR3 region has the DNA TGTGCCAGCAGCCAGAAGAGAGGCGGTTTAGCAGATTTGACTAGCACAGATACGCAGTATTTT.

The chain recombines TRBV19 with TRBJ2-1, with D maybe TRBD1 (6 bases). The CDR3 totals 15 residues. The germline V and J ends were trimmed by 4 bases and 9 bases, with 19 bases remaining between them. Per the germline V gene, CDR1 is LNHDA and CDR2 is SQIVND (reference sequence). CDR3 sequence (DNA): TGTGCCAGTAGTAACAGGGACCGGGGCCGTCGTGAGCAGTTCTTC. This encodes CASSNRDRGRREQFF.

This sequence joins TRBV6-6 and TRBJ1-2, with D tentatively TRBD1 (5 bases). Per the germline V gene, CDR1 is MNHNY and CDR2 is SVGAGI (reference sequence). Trimming stripped 6 bases from V and 6 bases from J, with 26 bases between. The CDR3 contains 17 residues. For the CDR3, the DNA is TGTGCCAGCAGCCGAGATACAGGATTAAAGGCAAGAAATGGCTACACCTTC. Its protein is CASSRDTGLKARNGYTF.

This sequence joins TRBV7-9 and TRBJ1-5; weak D call: TRBD1 (6 bases). This CDR3 contains 15 residues. Trimming took 3 bases from V and 8 from J, leaving 17 bases between them. Germline CDR1 reads SEHNR; CDR2 reads FQNEAQ (reference sequence). The CDR3 loop reads CASSFSGGLIEPQHF. The CDR3 nucleotides read TGTGCCAGCAGCTTTAGCGGGGGCCTAATAGAGCCCCAGCATTTT.

The genes are TRBV4-2 and TRBJ1-4; D remains unclear. Trimming removed 2 bases at V and 3 bases at J, with 13 bases between. There are 16 residues in the CDR3. Per germline, CDR1 LGHNA and CDR2 YNFKEQ. The CDR3: CASSQNAGNPNEKLFF. The CDR3 bases are TGTGCCAGCAGCCAAAATGCCGGGAACCCTAATGAAAAACTGTTTTTT.

The chain has TRBV19 and TRBJ2-3; D ambiguous. V lost 5 bases, J lost 5 bases, and 14 bases lay in between. Germline V gene data show CDR1 as LNHDA and CDR2 as SQIVND (reference sequence). The length of the CDR3 is 14 residues. The chain's CDR3 is CASSERIARDTQYF. The DNA for the CDR3 is TGTGCCAGTAGTGAGAGGATTGCAAGAGATACGCAGTATTTT.

The V and J genes are TRBV4-2 and TRBJ2-3; D is possibly TRBD2 (5 bases). Per germline, CDR1 LGHNA and CDR2 YNFKEQ. This CDR3 contains 17 residues. V lost 0 bases to trimming and J lost 5 bases, with 18 bases between them. This chain's CDR3 is CASSQDWAGSLRDTQYF. The DNA of the CDR3 is TGTGCCAGCAGCCAAGATTGGGCGGGTTCCCTGCGAGATACGCAGTATTTT.

V usage is TRBV5-1 and J usage is TRBJ2-7; a possible D gene is TRBD1 (6 bases). Per germline, CDR1 SGHRS and CDR2 YFSETQ. V was shortened by 4 bases and J by 0 bases, with 14 bases between the two germline ends. CDR3 size: 15 residues. CDR3 in DNA: TGCGCCAGCAGCCCGGGACAAACGACCTCCTACGAGCAGTACTTC. The encoded protein is CASSPGQTTSYEQYF.

The chain uses TRBV18 and TRBJ2-1, with 9 bases matching TRBD2. The CDR3 sequence is 16 residues long. Germline V gene lookup returns CDR1 KGHSH and CDR2 LQKENI. With V trimmed by 3 bases and J by 6 bases, 9 bases remained unmatched. CDR3 loop: CASSPPVSGGRNEQFF. CDR3 in DNA: TGTGCCAGCTCACCCCCGGTTAGCGGGGGCCGCAATGAGCAGTTCTTC.

V usage is TRBV29-1 and J usage is TRBJ2-7; possibly TRBD2 for D (7 bases). This CDR3 has 12 residues. V lost 6 bases, J lost 2 bases, and 11 bases lay in between. Germline values: CDR1 SQVTM, CDR2 ANQGSEA. The chain's CDR3 is CSVRGTTYEQYF. In nucleotides, the CDR3 is TGCAGCGTAAGGGGGACTACCTACGAGCAGTACTTC.

The chain combines TRBV15 with TRBJ2-1; TRBD1 might be the D (5 bases). The ends were cut back, 4 bases at V and 10 bases at J, with 14 bases in the middle. The CDR3 has 13 amino acids. The V gene's germline CDR1 is LNHNV and CDR2 YYDKDF (reference sequence). The chain's CDR3 is CATSIERGTEQFF. CDR3 sequence (DNA): TGTGCCACCAGCATAGAAAGGGGAACCGAGCAGTTCTTC.